This T cell receptor beta chain was profiled in a study of T cells in Graves' hyperthyroidism and ophthalmopathy. CDR1 is DFQATT and CDR2 is SNEGSKA in the germline V gene (reference sequence). This CDR3 has 12 residues. V was trimmed by 3 bases and J by 5 bases, leaving 10 bases between them. Across 18 months, stable Graves' hyperthyroidism was marked by no progression to ophthalmopathy. An approximately 9.8 ml volume of fresh peripheral blood provided the PBMCs. This clonotype was recorded many times. Its cognate antigen is unknown. Study-level results: The blood repertoire included most of the expanded thyroid clonotypes above 0.001. Using 13 V-J features, a model discriminated ophthalmopathy from stable hyperthyroidism.

Authors of the study amplified TCR beta CDR3 regions from RNA transcripts. The HTBI primer set drove a first-round RT-PCR of the TCR CDR3. TCRdb fed the multiplex PCR reads into MiXCR, producing one record per CDR3 protein. The sample has a few hundred thousand distinct CDR3 sequences, about 15% seen once; the top ten hold around 6.6%. Sample: blood. The sequence derives from a woman in her thirties with Graves' hyperthyroidism. The chain is built from TRBV20-1 and TRBJ1-1, with D maybe TRBD1 (5 bases). CDR3 protein: CSARSTGTEAFF. The CDR3 coding sequence is TGCAGTGCTAGGTCTACAGGAACTGAAGCTTTCTTT.